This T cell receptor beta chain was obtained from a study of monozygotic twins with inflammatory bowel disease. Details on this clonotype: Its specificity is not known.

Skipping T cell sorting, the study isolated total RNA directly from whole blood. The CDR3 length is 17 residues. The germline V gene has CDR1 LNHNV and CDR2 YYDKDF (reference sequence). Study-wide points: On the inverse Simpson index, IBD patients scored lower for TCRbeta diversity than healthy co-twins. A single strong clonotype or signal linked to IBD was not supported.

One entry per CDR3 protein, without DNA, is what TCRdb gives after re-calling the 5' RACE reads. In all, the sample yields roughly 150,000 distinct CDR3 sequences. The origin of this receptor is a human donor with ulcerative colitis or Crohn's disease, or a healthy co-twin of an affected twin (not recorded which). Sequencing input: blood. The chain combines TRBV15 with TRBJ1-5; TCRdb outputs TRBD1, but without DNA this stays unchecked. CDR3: CATSRDGWGPSNQPQHF.